This T cell receptor (beta chain) was captured by sequencing in a study of OX40 agonist ivuxolimab in advanced cancers. Only in-frame clones appear in the TCRdb table, and some are missing; sequencing was by immunoSEQ multiplex PCR. The sample lists 81,000 or so clones, around 89% occurring once. Sample: CD4+ or CD8+ T cells sorted from blood, taken in a trial of the OX40 agonist ivuxolimab. The source of this sequence is an adult with an advanced solid tumor such as melanoma, head and neck, liver or kidney cancer.

The CDR3 nucleotides read TGTGCCAGCAGCTCCACGGAGGGAAGGTACACTGAAGCTTTCTTT. Translation gives CASSSTEGRYTEAFF. V is TRBV7-8 and J is TRBJ1-1; no clear D. CDR1 and CDR2 from the germline V gene are SGHVS and FQNEAQ. This CDR3 has 15 amino acids. The V end lost 4 bases, the J end lost 3 bases, and 15 bases lay between the germline ends. Full variable domain (missing parts from reference TRBV7-8 and TRBJ1-1): GAGVSQSPRYKVAKRGQDVALRCDPISGHVSLFWYQQALGQGPEFLTYFQNEAQLDKSGLPSDRFFAERPEGSVSTLKIQRTQQEDSAVYLCASSSTEGRYTEAFFGQGTRLTVV.